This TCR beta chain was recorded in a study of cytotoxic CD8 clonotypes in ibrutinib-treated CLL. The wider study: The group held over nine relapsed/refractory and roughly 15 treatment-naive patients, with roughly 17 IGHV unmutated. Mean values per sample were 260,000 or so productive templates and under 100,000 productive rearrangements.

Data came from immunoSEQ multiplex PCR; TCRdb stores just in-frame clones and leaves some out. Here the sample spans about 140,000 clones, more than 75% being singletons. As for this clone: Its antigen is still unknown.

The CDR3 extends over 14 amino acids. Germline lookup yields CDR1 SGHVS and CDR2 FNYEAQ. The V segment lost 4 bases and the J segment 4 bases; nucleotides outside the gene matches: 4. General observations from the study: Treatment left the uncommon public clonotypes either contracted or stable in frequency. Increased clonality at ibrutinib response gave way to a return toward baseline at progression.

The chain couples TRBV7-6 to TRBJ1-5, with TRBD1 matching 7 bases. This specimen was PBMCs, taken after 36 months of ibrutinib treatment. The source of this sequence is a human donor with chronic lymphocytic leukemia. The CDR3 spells CASSSTGQNQPQHF. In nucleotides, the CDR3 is TGTGCCAGCAGCTCGACAGGGCAGAATCAGCCCCAGCATTTT.